The clone carrying this TCR beta chain was seen ten or more times. Its cognate antigen is unknown. The data are from a study of regulatory T cells in long-lasting Graves disease. The study's findings and limits: Only peripheral blood was studied, not thyroid tissue. Shared public clonotypes totalled 2,741 in persistent patients, compared with just under 1,000 in new patients.

To make TCR beta libraries, researchers used iRepertoire HTBI primers and Arm-PCR of CDR3 regions. TCRdb passed the multiplex PCR reads through MiXCR, listing each CDR3 protein once. The sample yields 200,000 to 300,000 distinct CDR3 sequences, 20% seen once. Time point given: newly diagnosed GD, antithyroid drugs for less than 3 months. The TCR library used RNA extracted from PBMCs. The V gene end was trimmed by 0 bases and the J gene end by 2 bases; junction bases not matched to a gene: 5. The CDR3 totals 16 residues. Germline V lookup: CDR1 SGHKS, CDR2 YYEKEE (reference sequence). The V call is TRBV5-5, the J call TRBJ2-3; 8 nucleotides agree with TRBD2. Sequenced here: peripheral blood mononuclear cells (PBMCs), sampled at new diagnosis, from a patient treated with antithyroid drugs. This receptor was obtained from a female donor with Graves disease. For the CDR3, the DNA is TGTGCCAGCAGCTTGGGAACGGGGGGGTTCACAGATACGCAGTATTTT. Protein sequence: CASSLGTGGFTDTQYF.